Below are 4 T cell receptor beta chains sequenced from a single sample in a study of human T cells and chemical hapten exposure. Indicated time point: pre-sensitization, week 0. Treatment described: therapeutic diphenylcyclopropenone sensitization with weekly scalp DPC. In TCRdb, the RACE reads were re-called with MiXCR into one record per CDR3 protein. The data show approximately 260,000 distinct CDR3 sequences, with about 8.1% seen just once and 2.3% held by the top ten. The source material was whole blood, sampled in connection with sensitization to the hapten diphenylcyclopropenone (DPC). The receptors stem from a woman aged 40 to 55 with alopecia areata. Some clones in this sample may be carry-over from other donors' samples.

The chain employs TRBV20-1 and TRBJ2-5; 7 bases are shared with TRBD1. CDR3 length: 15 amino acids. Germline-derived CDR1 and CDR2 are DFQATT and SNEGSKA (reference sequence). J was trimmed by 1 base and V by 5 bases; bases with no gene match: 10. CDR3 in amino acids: CSARTGADIQETQYF. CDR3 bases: TGCAGTGCTCGCACAGGGGCCGATATCCAAGAGACCCAGTACTTC.

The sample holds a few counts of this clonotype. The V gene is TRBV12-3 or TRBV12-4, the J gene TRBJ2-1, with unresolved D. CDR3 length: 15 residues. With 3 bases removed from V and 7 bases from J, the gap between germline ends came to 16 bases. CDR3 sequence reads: CASSFLRPPTNEQFF. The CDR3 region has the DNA TGTGCCAGCAGTTTCTTGCGGCCTCCCACGAATGAGCAGTTCTTC.

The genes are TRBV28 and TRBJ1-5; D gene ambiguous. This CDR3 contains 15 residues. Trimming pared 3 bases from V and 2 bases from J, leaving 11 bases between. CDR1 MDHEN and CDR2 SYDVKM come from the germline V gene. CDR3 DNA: TGTGCCAGCAGTTTGAGCCCCGCCGGCAATCAGCCCCAGCATTTT. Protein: CASSLSPAGNQPQHF.

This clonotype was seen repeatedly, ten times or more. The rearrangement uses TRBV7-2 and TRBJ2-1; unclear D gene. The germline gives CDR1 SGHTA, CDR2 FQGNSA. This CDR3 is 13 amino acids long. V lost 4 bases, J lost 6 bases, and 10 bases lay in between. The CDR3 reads CASSSRLSNEQFF. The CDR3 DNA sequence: TGTGCCAGCAGCTCCCGACTCTCCAATGAGCAGTTCTTC.